The 16 T cell receptor beta chains in this list originate from one sample, sequenced in a study of cytomegalovirus exposure and HLA in healthy donors. This PCR relied on a set of 60 Vbeta primers and 13 Jbeta primers. TCRdb's copy holds only in-frame clones and misses some; the assay was immunoSEQ multiplex PCR. Of under 200,000 clones listed, roughly 13% are singletons. The sequenced sample was PBMCs. These TCRs come from a man in his fifties in good health and CMV-seropositive.

J is TRBJ2-5 and V is TRBV5-6, with D maybe TRBD1 (6 bases). CDR1 is SGHDT and CDR2 is YYEEEE in the germline V gene. Trimming removed 4 bases from V and 0 bases from J, with 10 bases in between. The CDR3 extends over 14 amino acids. The CDR3 is CASSRTVNQETQYF. CDR3 DNA: TGTGCCAGCAGCCGGACAGTAAACCAAGAGACCCAGTACTTC.

This clone was counted only a few times. The V call is TRBV5-1, the J call TRBJ2-3, with 7 bases lining up with TRBD1. Per germline, CDR1 SGHRS and CDR2 YFSETQ. This CDR3 contains 14 residues. After removal of 6 bases from V and 3 bases from J, the junction contained 7 bases not matched to a gene. The CDR3 loop is CASNSGTETDTQYF. CDR3 in DNA: TGCGCCAGCAACTCCGGGACAGAAACAGATACGCAGTATTTT.

This clone appeared a few times. The chain links TRBV2 to TRBJ1-6; 9 bases agree with TRBD1. V was clipped by 8 bases and J by 6 bases; unmatched bases: 8. Germline CDR1 and CDR2: SNHLY and FYNNEI. There are 15 residues in the CDR3. CDR3 residues: CASARDRVRNSPLHF. In nucleotides, the CDR3 is TGTGCCAGCGCTAGGGACAGGGTCCGTAATTCACCCCTCCACTTT.

This clone was counted only a few times. The V call is TRBV6-1, the J call TRBJ2-7, with 9 bases that match TRBD2. The CDR3 is 13 amino acids. J lost 4 bases, V lost 6 bases, and 4 bases had no gene match. The V gene's germline CDR1 is MNHNS and CDR2 SASEGT. The CDR3 region is CASSLTSGYEQYV. The CDR3 coding sequence is TGTGCCAGCAGCCTCACTAGCGGGTACGAGCAGTACGTC.

The table lists this clone with a few counts. This chain uses TRBV6-6 with TRBJ2-7; D gene ambiguous. The CDR3 is made up of 11 amino acids. The V end was cut by 5 bases, the J end by 3 bases, with 5 bases between. Germline V gene sequence: CDR1 MNHNY, CDR2 SVGAGI (reference sequence). DNA of the CDR3: TGTGCCAGCAGTACATACTACGAGCAGTACGTC. Translated, it gives CASSTYYEQYV.

The V and J genes are TRBV4-3 and TRBJ2-3, with 7 positions matching TRBD1. From germline, CDR1 is LGHNA and CDR2 YSLEER. Germline trimming cut 0 bases from V and 1 base from J; bases unmatched to any gene: 1. CDR3 length equals 15 residues. CDR3 sequence (DNA): TGCGCCAGCAGCCAAGATCAGGGGGGCACAGATACGCAGTATTTT. It encodes CASSQDQGGTDTQYF.

The chain links TRBV7-2 to TRBJ2-7; D perhaps matches TRBD1 (6 bases). Looked up from germline, CDR1 is SGHTA and CDR2 is FQGNSA. The CDR3 length is 13 residues. Trimming removed 5 bases at V and 5 bases at J, with 13 bases between. CDR3 DNA: TGTGCCAGCAGCCGGACAGTCTTTGACGAGCAGTACTTC. It codes for CASSRTVFDEQYF.

The J gene is TRBJ2-3, the V gene TRBV7-8; D is undetermined. CDR1 and CDR2 from the germline V gene are SGHVS and FQNEAQ. CDR3 length: 14 amino acids. V was clipped by 1 base and J by 3 bases, with 8 bases between them. CDR3 loop: CASSLGGVTDTQYF. The CDR3 nucleotides read TGTGCCAGCAGCTTAGGTGGAGTGACAGATACGCAGTATTTT.

The chain couples TRBV12-5 to TRBJ1-5; TRBD1 agrees at 10 bases. The CDR3 loop spans 16 amino acids. CDR1 and CDR2 from the germline V gene are LGHNT and FRNRAP. V was clipped by 6 bases and J by 4 bases; unmatched bases: 9. The CDR3 nucleotides are TGTGCTAGTGGCATGACAGGGGGCGCGCCGAATCAGCCCCAGCATTTT. Translation gives CASGMTGGAPNQPQHF.

This chain joins TRBV7-8 and TRBJ2-7; weak D call: TRBD1 (6 bases). V was shortened by 2 bases and J by 2 bases, with 13 bases between the two germline ends. The germline CDR1 and CDR2 sequences are SGHVS and FQNEAQ. This CDR3 spans 15 amino acids. CDR3 in DNA: TGTGCCAGCAGCTTAAATCGGGACACCGCCTACGAGCAGTACGTC. It translates to CASSLNRDTAYEQYV.

The CDR3 region is CASSLGGQAGNTIYF. The CDR3 coding sequence is TGTGCCAGCAGCCTAGGTGGGCAGGCTGGAAACACCATATATTTT. The rearrangement uses TRBV11-3 and TRBJ1-3; D ambiguous. Trimming removed 5 bases from V and 2 bases from J, with 13 bases in between. Looked up from germline, CDR1 is SGHNT and CDR2 is YENEEA. This CDR3 spans 15 amino acids.

The chain links TRBV5-8 to TRBJ2-7; 10 bases are shared with TRBD1. From germline, CDR1 is SGHTS and CDR2 YDEGEE. This CDR3 is 15 amino acids long. V lost 4 bases to trimming and J lost 3 bases; unmatched junction nucleotides: 7. This CDR3 reads CASSAGWTGGYEQYV. The CDR3 DNA sequence: TGTGCCAGCAGCGCAGGATGGACAGGGGGCTACGAGCAGTACGTC.

This clone was seen only a few times. The chain links TRBV10-2 to TRBJ2-7; no clear D. V was clipped by 3 bases and J by 5 bases, with 14 bases between them. CDR1 is WSHSY and CDR2 is SAAADI in the germline V gene. The CDR3 has 14 amino acids. The CDR3 region is CASSDLVRPHEQYV. The CDR3 DNA reads TGCGCCAGCAGTGACCTAGTTCGCCCCCACGAGCAGTACGTC.

This clone has only a few counts. The chain carries TRBV4-3 and TRBJ2-5; tentatively, D is TRBD2 (5 bases). There are 17 residues in the CDR3. Germline values: CDR1 LGHNA, CDR2 YSLEER. The germline V and J ends were trimmed by 3 bases and 2 bases, with 19 bases remaining between them. CDR3: CASSQGRGRGSQETQYF. The CDR3 DNA is TGCGCCAGCAGCCAGGGAAGAGGACGGGGTTCACAAGAGACCCAGTACTTC.

The chain is built from TRBV9 and TRBJ2-2; 11 bases agree with TRBD2. The CDR3 has 17 amino acids. CDR1 is SGDLS, CDR2 YYNGEE, per germline. J was trimmed by 0 bases and V by 4 bases; bases with no gene match: 5. CDR3 sequence (DNA): TGTGCCAGCAGCTCCCCTAGCGGGGGGACGAACACCGGGGAGCTGTTTTTT. This codes for CASSSPSGGTNTGELFF.

This chain connects TRBV23-1 to TRBJ1-2; possibly TRBD1 for D (5 bases). TRBV23-1 is noted as an ORF with a role that remains uncertain. This CDR3 is built from 18 residues. The V end was cut by 3 bases, the J end by 8 bases, with 28 bases between. CDR3 coding DNA: TGCGCCAGCAGTCAGGGTAAGATTCGGTATTTGCAGGGTCGAGGCTACACCTTC. Amino acids: CASSQGKIRYLQGRGYTF.